Reported below is one TCR beta chain. The CDR3 contains 13 residues. Deletions cut 0 bases from V and 4 bases from J, with 7 bases between. The data derive from a study of blood T cell repertoires in COVID-19. Study background: Sites across the United States, Italy and Spain contributed samples from acute and convalescent COVID-19.

Original handling: Researchers report that nucleated cell counts were estimated from reference gene primer amplification. The table came from immunoSEQ multiplex PCR; TCRdb's copy has only in-frame clones and leaves some out. The V and J calls and clone size are taken from that table; D and trimming were inferred from the DNA. This table holds some 240,000 clones, roughly 81% found once. Seattle patient enrollment occurred during active infection, with longitudinal follow-up thereafter. What was sequenced was peripheral blood. This TCR was recovered from a woman aged 80 or older with COVID-19, enrolled during active disease. The chain carries TRBV12-3 or TRBV12-4 and TRBJ2-7; perhaps TRBD2 as D (5 bases). The CDR3 sequence: CASSLAEGYEQYF. Written as DNA, the CDR3 is TGTGCCAGCAGTTTAGCAGAGGGATACGAGCAGTACTTC.